Presented here are 6 T cell receptor beta chains from one specimen sequenced in a study of T cells expressing NK-cell markers. TCRdb reanalyzed the 5' RACE reads, giving one entry per CDR3 protein sequence and no DNA. The sample is made up of roughly 180,000 distinct CDR3 sequences, and the top ten hold around a sixth of it. What was sequenced was blood T cells: a sorted CD56 or NKG2C T cell subset, CD4+ or CD8+ T cells, or bulk PBMC T cells (not recorded which). The receptors stem from a woman aged 18-70 years in good health.

The chain couples TRBV20-1 to TRBJ2-1; TCRdb designates TRBD1, a call that cannot be tested without DNA. This CDR3 comprises 14 residues. CDR1 is DFQATT, CDR2 SNEGSKA, per germline (reference sequence). The CDR3 here is CSASGGGANNEQFF.

The rearrangement uses TRBV2 and TRBJ1-5. The germline gives CDR1 SNHLY, CDR2 FYNNEI. The CDR3 extends over 14 amino acids. CDR3 loop: CASSGAGGGQPQHF.

The chain combines TRBV5-1 with TRBJ2-5; the TRBD2 assignment by TCRdb is unverifiable without DNA. CDR1 is SGHRS and CDR2 is YFSETQ in the germline V gene. The length of the CDR3 is 14 residues. The CDR3: CASSSSSVGETQYF. Drawing the rest from reference TRBV5-1 and TRBJ2-5, the complete variable domain is KAGVTQTPRYLIKTRGQQVTLSCSPISGHRSVSWYQQTPGQGLQFLFEYFSETQRNKGNFPGRFSGRQFSNSRSEMNVSTLELGDSALYLCASSSSSVGETQYFGPGTRLLVL.

The rearrangement uses TRBV5-1 and TRBJ2-7. This CDR3 is built from 14 residues. Germline-derived CDR1 and CDR2 are SGHRS and YFSETQ. CDR3: CASSLRTATYEQYF.

The V gene is TRBV28, the J gene TRBJ2-5; with no DNA, the TCRdb D assignment of TRBD1 cannot be verified. CDR3 length: 15 amino acids. The germline CDR1 and CDR2 sequences are MDHEN and SYDVKM. The CDR3 sequence is CASSTGTGGWETQYF.

The rearrangement uses TRBV4-1 and TRBJ2-1; TCRdb's D gene call, TRBD2, goes unchecked for lack of DNA. Per germline, CDR1 MGHRA and CDR2 YSYEKL. This CDR3 is 16 amino acids long. CDR3 amino acids: CASSAGTRSSYNEQFF.